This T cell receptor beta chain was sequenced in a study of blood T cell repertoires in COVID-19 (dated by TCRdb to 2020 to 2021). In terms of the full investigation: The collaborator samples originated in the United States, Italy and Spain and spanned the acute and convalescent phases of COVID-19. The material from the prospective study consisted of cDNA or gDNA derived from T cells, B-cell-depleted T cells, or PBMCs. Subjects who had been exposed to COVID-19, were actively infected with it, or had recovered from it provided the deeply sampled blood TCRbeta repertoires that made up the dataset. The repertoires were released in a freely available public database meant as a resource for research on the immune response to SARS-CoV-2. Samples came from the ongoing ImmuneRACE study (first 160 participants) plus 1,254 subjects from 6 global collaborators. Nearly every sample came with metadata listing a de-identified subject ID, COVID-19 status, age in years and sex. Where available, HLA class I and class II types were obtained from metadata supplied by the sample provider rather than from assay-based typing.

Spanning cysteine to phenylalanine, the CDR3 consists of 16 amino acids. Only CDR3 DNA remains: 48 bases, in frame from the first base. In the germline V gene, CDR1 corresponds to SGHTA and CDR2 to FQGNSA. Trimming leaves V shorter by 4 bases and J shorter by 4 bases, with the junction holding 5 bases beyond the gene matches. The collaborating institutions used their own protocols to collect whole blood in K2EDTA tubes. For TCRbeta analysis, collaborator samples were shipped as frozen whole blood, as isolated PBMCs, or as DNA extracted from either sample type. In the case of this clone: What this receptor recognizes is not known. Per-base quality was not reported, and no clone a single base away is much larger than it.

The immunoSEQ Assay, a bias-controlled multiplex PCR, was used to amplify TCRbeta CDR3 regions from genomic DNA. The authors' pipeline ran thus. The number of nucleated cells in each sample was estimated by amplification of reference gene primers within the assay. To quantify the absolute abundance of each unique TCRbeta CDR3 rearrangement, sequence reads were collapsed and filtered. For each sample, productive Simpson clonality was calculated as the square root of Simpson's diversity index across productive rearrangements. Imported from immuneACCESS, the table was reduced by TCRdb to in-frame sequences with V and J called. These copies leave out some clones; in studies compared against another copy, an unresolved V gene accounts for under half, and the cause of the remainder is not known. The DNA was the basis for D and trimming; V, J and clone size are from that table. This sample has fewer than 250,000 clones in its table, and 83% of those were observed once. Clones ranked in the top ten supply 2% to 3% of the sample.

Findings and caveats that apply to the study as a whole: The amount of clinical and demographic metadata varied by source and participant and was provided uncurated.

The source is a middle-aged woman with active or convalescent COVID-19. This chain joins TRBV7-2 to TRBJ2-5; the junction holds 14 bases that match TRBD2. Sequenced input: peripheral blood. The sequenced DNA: TGTGCCAGCAGCTCCCGGACTAGCGGGAGGTTAGAGACCCAGTACTTC. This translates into CASSSRTSGRLETQYF.